The 30 T cell receptor beta chains listed next were all sequenced from one sample in a study of neoadjuvant anti-PD-1 for oral cavity cancer. Time point: after neoadjuvant nivolumab, at surgical resection. Repertoires were generated with immunoSEQ multiplex PCR, while TCRdb's copy carries only in-frame clones and drops some. The sample contains fewer than 90,000 clones, around 83% of which appear only once. Sequencing used PBMCs, obtained after nivolumab (anti-PD-1) treatment. These TCRs come from a person aged 35-79 years with oral cavity squamous cell carcinoma.

The CDR3 reads CASSLTSGVRNEQFF. The CDR3 region has the DNA TGCGCCAGCAGCCTTACTAGCGGTGTTAGGAATGAGCAGTTCTTC. This chain links TRBV4-1 with TRBJ2-1, with TRBD2 matching 8 bases. The germline V gene encodes CDR1 MGHRA and CDR2 YSYEKL. V trimming: 4 bases; J trimming: 7 bases; junction bases outside the gene matches: 9. The CDR3 runs 15 residues.

The gene calls are TRBV20-1 and TRBJ1-1; no clear D gene. Germline V CDR1 and CDR2: DFQATT, SNEGSKA (reference sequence). The V end lost 7 bases, the J end lost 2 bases, and 8 bases lay between the germline ends. CDR3 length equals 11 residues. In nucleotides, the CDR3 is TGCAGTGGGGTCCGTAACACTGAAGCTTTCTTT. Encoded protein: CSGVRNTEAFF.

V and J are TRBV19 and TRBJ1-1, with a tentative D call TRBD1 (6 bases). The CDR3 is made up of 13 amino acids. Germline CDR1 reads LNHDA; CDR2 reads SQIVND (reference sequence). Trimming cost V 10 bases and J 0 bases, with 12 bases left between them. As DNA, the CDR3 is TGTGCCACCCTAGGGGGGATGAACACTGAAGCTTTCTTT. It translates to CATLGGMNTEAFF.

The chain joins TRBV2 to TRBJ1-1, with D possibly matching TRBD1 (6 bases). Germline V gene data show CDR1 as SNHLY and CDR2 as FYNNEI. The CDR3 spans 15 residues. The V end was cut by 5 bases, the J end by 0 bases, with 13 bases between. Here the CDR3 DNA reads TGTGCCAGCAGTACCGGGACAACTATGAACACTGAAGCTTTCTTT. Encoded protein: CASSTGTTMNTEAFF.

This chain joins TRBV6-5 and TRBJ1-1, with D perhaps TRBD1 (5 bases). The CDR3 has 13 residues. Germline V CDR1 and CDR2: MNHEY, SVGAGI. V lost 0 bases and J lost 4, with 6 bases in between. Written as DNA, the CDR3 is TGTGCCAGCAGTTACTCGGGGGGCACTGAAGCTTTCTTT. Translation gives CASSYSGGTEAFF.

This clone occurred once. This chain connects TRBV27 to TRBJ2-2; D possibly corresponds to TRBD2 (6 bases). Germline-derived CDR1 and CDR2 are MNHEY and SMNVEV (reference sequence). Trimming shortened V by 2 bases and J by 8 bases, and 9 bases separated the two germline ends. This CDR3 is built from 13 residues. CDR3 region: CASSLVAAGELFF. The CDR3 nucleotides read TGTGCCAGCAGTTTAGTAGCGGCGGGGGAGCTGTTTTTT.

The chain is built from TRBV6-5 and TRBJ2-7, with a tentative D call TRBD1 (8 bases). This CDR3 is 12 amino acids long. Germline values: CDR1 MNHEY, CDR2 SVGAGI. Trimming cost V 10 bases and J 6 bases, with 16 bases left between them. This chain's CDR3 is CATQGGRSEQYF. The CDR3 DNA reads TGTGCCACACAGGGGGGGAGAAGCGAGCAGTACTTC.

For the CDR3, the DNA is TGCAGCGTTGTCTTGGGAGAGCAGTACTTC. Translation gives CSVVLGEQYF. The chain carries TRBV29-1 and TRBJ2-7; D remains unclear. This CDR3 comprises 10 residues. The V gene lost 4 bases and the J gene lost 7 bases, with 8 bases spanning the gap. Germline CDR1 and CDR2: SQVTM and ANQGSEA.

This CDR3 reads CASSVGAGQRYGYTF. CDR3 nucleotide sequence: TGTGCCAGCAGCGTAGGGGCAGGGCAACGGTATGGCTACACCTTC. The rearrangement uses TRBV9 and TRBJ1-2; perhaps TRBD1 as D (5 bases). The CDR3 runs to 15 residues. Germline lookup yields CDR1 SGDLS and CDR2 YYNGEE. Trimming shortened V by 0 bases and J by 5 bases, and 14 bases separated the two germline ends.

The rearrangement links TRBV29-1 to TRBJ2-7, with D possibly matching TRBD2 (6 bases). This CDR3 is built from 14 residues. V was cut by 1 base and J by 10 bases, with 20 bases left in between. The V gene's germline CDR1 is SQVTM and CDR2 ANQGSEA. The CDR3 here is CSVEAPGLPLSQYF. CDR3 DNA: TGCAGCGTTGAAGCCCCGGGACTCCCCTTGAGTCAGTACTTC.

The chain uses TRBV7-9 and TRBJ2-7, with TRBD2 identical over 8 bases. The CDR3 consists of 15 residues. Trimming removed 5 bases from V and 3 bases from J; junction bases left unmatched: 9. From germline, CDR1 is SEHNR and CDR2 FQNEAQ (reference sequence). CDR3 in amino acids: CASSQGLAGNYEQYF. CDR3 DNA sequence: TGTGCCAGCAGCCAGGGTCTAGCGGGTAACTACGAGCAGTACTTC.

The chain couples TRBV5-1 to TRBJ2-7; TRBD2 matches 11 bases. CDR3 length: 17 amino acids. Germline trimming cut 0 bases from V and 0 bases from J; bases unmatched to any gene: 5. CDR1 is SGHRS, CDR2 YFSETQ, per germline. The CDR3 region is CASSLGSGRALSYEQYF. The DNA of the CDR3 is TGCGCCAGCAGCTTGGGTAGCGGGAGGGCTCTCTCCTACGAGCAGTACTTC.

This clone was detected once. The gene calls are TRBV7-9 and TRBJ2-3; perhaps D is TRBD1 or TRBD2 (5 bases each). The V end was cut by 2 bases, the J end by 8 bases, with 8 bases between. Germline CDR1 is SEHNR and CDR2 is FQNEAQ (reference sequence). The CDR3 sequence is 12 residues long. The CDR3 DNA reads as TGTGCCAGCAGCTTACCGAGGGGTACGCAGTATTTT. This gives the protein CASSLPRGTQYF.

The chain is built from TRBV4-2 and TRBJ2-3; 8 positions agree with TRBD2. This CDR3 is 16 amino acids long. With V trimmed by 1 base and J by 2 bases, 5 bases remained unmatched. Germline V lookup: CDR1 LGHNA, CDR2 YNFKEQ. The CDR3 DNA sequence: TGTGCCAGCAGCCAAGCGGGGGGGGTCCCCACAGATACGCAGTATTTT. Translation: CASSQAGGVPTDTQYF.

The V call is TRBV5-1, the J call TRBJ1-4, with TRBD1 identical over 8 bases. This CDR3 has 13 residues. Losses at the gene ends were 4 bases for V and 10 bases for J; bases not matched to a gene: 6. Germline V gene data show CDR1 as SGHRS and CDR2 as YFSETQ. CDR3: CASSPGQAPKLFF. The CDR3 region has the DNA TGCGCCAGCAGCCCGGGACAGGCTCCAAAACTGTTTTTT. The full variable domain, its missing parts supplied by reference TRBV5-1 and TRBJ1-4, is KAGVTQTPRYLIKTRGQQVTLSCSPISGHRSVSWYQQTPGQGLQFLFEYFSETQRNKGNFPGRFSGRQFSNSRSEMNVSTLELGDSALYLCASSPGQAPKLFFGSGTQLSVL.

The chain couples TRBV11-2 to TRBJ2-5; D gene uncertain. The CDR3 totals 13 residues. Germline V gives CDR1 SGHAT, CDR2 FQNNGV. Deletions cut 1 base from V and 3 bases from J, with 6 bases between. The CDR3 nucleotides are TGTGCCAGCAGCTTAGGACATAAAGAGACCCAGTACTTC. It codes for CASSLGHKETQYF.

Only one count was recorded for this clone. The rearrangement joins TRBV6-1 to TRBJ2-3; D is undetermined. V lost 4 bases to trimming and J lost 3 bases, with 17 bases between them. The CDR3 has 16 amino acids. Germline lookup yields CDR1 MNHNS and CDR2 SASEGT. The CDR3 here is CASSARSRIGTDTQYF. The CDR3 region has the DNA TGTGCCAGCAGTGCCCGTAGTAGGATTGGGACAGATACGCAGTATTTT.

The rearrangement links TRBV7-3 to TRBJ2-1; D remains unclear. Germline V CDR1 and CDR2: SGHTA, FQGTGA. The CDR3 is 15 residues long. V lost 5 bases, J lost 0 bases, and 11 bases lay in between. The chain's CDR3 is CASSLYRSSYNEQFF. For the CDR3, the DNA is TGTGCCAGCAGCCTCTACCGGAGCTCCTACAATGAGCAGTTCTTC.

This sequence joins TRBV9 and TRBJ1-1; TRBD1 matches at 8 bases. Trimming removed 3 bases from V and 3 bases from J; junction bases left unmatched: 7. This CDR3 spans 15 amino acids. Per the germline V gene, CDR1 is SGDLS and CDR2 is YYNGEE. This chain's CDR3 is CASSAHRGSDTEAFF. In DNA form, the CDR3 reads TGTGCCAGCAGCGCCCACAGGGGGTCGGACACTGAAGCTTTCTTT. Based on the CDR3 plus reference TRBV9 and TRBJ1-1, the full variable domain is DSGVTQTPKHLITATGQRVTLRCSPRSGDLSVYWYQQSLDQGLQFLIQYYNGEERAKGNILERFSAQQFPDLHSELNLSSLELGDSALYFCASSAHRGSDTEAFFGQGTRLTVV.

Only one count was recorded for this clone. The CDR3 loop is CASSYPGQAGYTF. Here the CDR3 DNA reads TGTGCCAGCAGTTACCCGGGACAGGCGGGCTACACCTTC. The chain joins TRBV6-5 to TRBJ1-2; 8 bases align to TRBD1. The CDR3 has 13 amino acids. The germline V gene encodes CDR1 MNHEY and CDR2 SVGAGI. V gave up 2 bases and J gave up 8 bases; unmatched junction bases: 4.

The chain has TRBV27 and TRBJ1-3; D gene unclear. The germline V gene has CDR1 MNHEY and CDR2 SMNVEV (reference sequence). The CDR3 spans 15 residues. Trimming removed 5 bases at V and 0 bases at J, with 11 bases between. The CDR3 reads CASSPQRISGNTIYF. Written as DNA, the CDR3 is TGTGCCAGCAGTCCACAGAGAATCTCTGGAAACACCATATATTTT.

V is TRBV7-8 and J is TRBJ2-7; 10 nucleotides line up with TRBD1. The ends lost 3 bases at V and 2 bases at J; junction bases unmatched: 10. The V gene's germline CDR1 is SGHVS and CDR2 FQNEAQ. This CDR3 comprises 17 residues. The CDR3 is CASSFDGGTGVPYEQYF. The CDR3 nucleotides are TGTGCCAGCAGCTTTGATGGAGGGACAGGGGTCCCCTACGAGCAGTACTTC.

V gene TRBV6-5 combines with J gene TRBJ2-7; possible D gene TRBD2, 5 bases. CDR1 and CDR2 from the germline V gene are MNHEY and SVGAGI. The CDR3 length is 12 residues. Trimming took off 6 bases at V and 7 bases at J, with 13 bases between the two ends. This CDR3 reads CASSSPGGEQYF. The CDR3 coding sequence is TGTGCCAGCAGCTCACCCGGCGGGGAGCAGTACTTC.

Worth noting for this clone: This specimen includes other DNA sequences encoding the same CDR3. The V call is TRBV9, the J call TRBJ2-3; TRBD2 might be the D (6 bases). V was clipped by 0 bases and J by 6 bases, with 11 bases between them. CDR1 SGDLS and CDR2 YYNGEE come from the germline V gene. The length of the CDR3 is 14 residues. The CDR3: CASSVDGGRDTQYF. The DNA for the CDR3 is TGTGCCAGCAGCGTAGATGGAGGGAGGGATACGCAGTATTTT.

The rearrangement uses TRBV10-3 and TRBJ2-1; no firm D call. The germline CDR1 and CDR2 sequences are ENHRY and SYGVKD. Trimming pared 8 bases from V and 8 bases from J, leaving 16 bases between. The CDR3 covers 13 residues. The CDR3 reads CAIEDPVFDEQFF. Here the CDR3 DNA reads TGTGCCATCGAAGACCCCGTGTTCGATGAGCAGTTCTTC.

The CDR3 here is CASSFDLGTGAFGYTF. In DNA form, the CDR3 reads TGTGCCAGCAGCTTTGACTTGGGGACAGGTGCCTTTGGCTACACCTTC. This chain joins TRBV5-4 and TRBJ1-2; 8 nucleotides agree with TRBD1. Germline CDR1 reads SGHNT; CDR2 reads YYREEE (reference sequence). V lost 2 bases to trimming and J lost 7 bases; unmatched junction nucleotides: 13. This CDR3 comprises 16 residues.

The gene calls are TRBV2 and TRBJ2-3; 11 bases align to TRBD2. Trimming cost V 1 base and J 1 base; bases outside gene matches: 1. The length of the CDR3 is 16 residues. Looked up from germline, CDR1 is SNHLY and CDR2 is FYNNEI. The CDR3 DNA follows: TGTGCCAGCAGTGAAGAACTAGCGGGAGGCACAGATACGCAGTATTTT. Translated, it gives CASSEELAGGTDTQYF.

The rearrangement uses TRBV6-6 and TRBJ2-7; the match to TRBD1 covers 7 bases. This CDR3 has 12 amino acids. Germline V gives CDR1 MNHNY, CDR2 SVGAGI (reference sequence). V shed 2 bases and J 11 bases; nucleotides not matched to a gene: 6. The CDR3 DNA sequence: TGTGCCAGCAGTTACGAGGGGGCTCGGGAGTACTTC. Protein sequence: CASSYEGAREYF.

The rearrangement links TRBV28 to TRBJ2-7, with D possibly being TRBD1 or TRBD2 (5 bases each). The CDR3 runs to 16 residues. In germline, CDR1 is MDHEN, CDR2 SYDVKM. V lost 5 bases, J lost 0 bases, and 17 bases lay in between. The CDR3 loop is CASSPPTRGFSYEQYF. CDR3 in DNA: TGTGCCAGCAGTCCCCCAACTAGGGGATTCTCCTACGAGCAGTACTTC.

The chain carries TRBV5-1 and TRBJ2-2; TRBD2 matches at 9 bases. The CDR3 contains 17 residues. Germline CDR1 reads SGHRS; CDR2 reads YFSETQ. V lost 1 base, J lost 0 bases, and 4 bases stayed unmatched. CDR3 bases: TGCGCCAGCAGCTTGAGTAGCGGGAGCGCGAACACCGGGGAGCTGTTTTTT. Translated, it gives CASSLSSGSANTGELFF.